Sequencing of this T cell receptor (beta chain) was carried out in a study of blood T cell repertoires in COVID-19. On the study more broadly: T cells, B-cell-depleted T cells, or PBMCs provided the cDNA or gDNA that served as material.

The V end lost 3 bases, the J end lost 2 bases, and 14 bases lay between the germline ends. Germline-derived CDR1 and CDR2 are MNHEY and SVGEGT. CDR3 length: 16 amino acids. Some clones are missing from TCRdb's copy, which holds only in-frame ones; the method was immunoSEQ multiplex PCR. Among roughly 520,000 clones listed, around 89% were seen once. The clonotype was recovered from a woman aged 40 to 50 who had recovered from COVID-19. The sequencing sample was made of PBMCs or T cells enriched from blood (not recorded which). The rearrangement links TRBV6-2 or TRBV6-3 to TRBJ2-1; the D gene is possibly TRBD2 (6 bases). CDR3 loop: CASSYPSSATYNEQFF. As DNA, the CDR3 is TGTGCCAGCAGTTATCCCTCTAGCGCCACCTACAATGAGCAGTTCTTC.